These T cell receptor beta chains were read from a single sample in a study of immune heterogeneity within non-small cell lung tumors. Each CDR3 protein gets one entry after TCRdb re-called the multiplex PCR reads with MiXCR. The sample includes some 14,000 distinct CDR3 sequences, approximately 26% of them seen just once. The sample taken for sequencing was lung tumor tissue. The receptors were gathered from a man aged 35-49 years with non-small cell lung cancer. Both conserved end residues are part of each CDR3. The order of the fields is D gene, J gene, clone size, V gene, CDR3 DNA, CDR3 protein. A D gene is named only where the DNA matches it firmly. Size is omitted from some rows. Given values are once, few, many or a class for expanded clones.

D: TRBD2; J: TRBJ2-7; size: few; V: TRBV4-1; DNA: TGCGCCAGCAGCCTAAGGGGCCCAATGGTGAGCGGGAGTTTACGGGAGCAGTACTTC; CDR3: CASSLRGPMVSGSLREQYF
D: TRBD1; J: TRBJ1-1; size: many; V: TRBV15; DNA: TGTGCCACCAATATCGACAGGGCCACTGAAGCTTTCTTT; CDR3: CATNIDRATEAFF
D: TRBD2; J: TRBJ2-2; size: NA; V: TRBV10-1; DNA: TGCGCCAGCAGTGAGTCGAAATCGGGACTAGGCCTCTCCGGGGAGCTGTTTTTT; CDR3: CASSESKSGLGLSGELFF
D: NA; J: TRBJ1-2; size: NA; V: TRBV14; DNA: TGTGCCAGCAGCCAAGTTCGGACAGTCTTAAATGGCTACACCTTC; CDR3: CASSQVRTVLNGYTF
D: NA; J: TRBJ2-7; size: medium-sized; V: TRBV28; DNA: TGTGCCAGCAGTCCATCCGCAGGTTACGAGCAGTACTTC; CDR3: CASSPSAGYEQYF
D: NA; J: TRBJ2-1; size: few; V: TRBV6-7; DNA: TGTGCCAGCAGTGCCACCCGTTTTTCCTTAACGGCCTCCAATGAGCAGTTCTTC; CDR3: CASSATRFSLTASNEQFF
D: NA; J: TRBJ2-3; size: few; V: TRBV5-1; DNA: TGCGCCAGCAGCCCAGGGGGGGTGGGAGATACGCAGTATTTT; CDR3: CASSPGGVGDTQYF
D: NA; J: TRBJ2-7; size: medium-sized; V: TRBV24-1; DNA: TGTGCCACCAGTGATTTAGGACTGGCCTACGAGCAGTACTTC; CDR3: CATSDLGLAYEQYF
D: NA; J: TRBJ1-4; size: few; V: TRBV5-1; DNA: TGCGCCAGCAGCAGCGGCCAAACTAATGAAAAACTGTTTTTT; CDR3: CASSSGQTNEKLFF
D: NA; J: TRBJ1-2; size: NA; V: TRBV5-6; DNA: TGTGCCAGCAGCCCATTAGGGACCGGGGTTAACTATGGCTACACCTTC; CDR3: CASSPLGTGVNYGYTF
D: NA; J: TRBJ1-2; size: medium-sized; V: TRBV7-8; DNA: TGTGCCAGCAGCCCCCTGGACGTTTACTATGGCTACACCTTC; CDR3: CASSPLDVYYGYTF